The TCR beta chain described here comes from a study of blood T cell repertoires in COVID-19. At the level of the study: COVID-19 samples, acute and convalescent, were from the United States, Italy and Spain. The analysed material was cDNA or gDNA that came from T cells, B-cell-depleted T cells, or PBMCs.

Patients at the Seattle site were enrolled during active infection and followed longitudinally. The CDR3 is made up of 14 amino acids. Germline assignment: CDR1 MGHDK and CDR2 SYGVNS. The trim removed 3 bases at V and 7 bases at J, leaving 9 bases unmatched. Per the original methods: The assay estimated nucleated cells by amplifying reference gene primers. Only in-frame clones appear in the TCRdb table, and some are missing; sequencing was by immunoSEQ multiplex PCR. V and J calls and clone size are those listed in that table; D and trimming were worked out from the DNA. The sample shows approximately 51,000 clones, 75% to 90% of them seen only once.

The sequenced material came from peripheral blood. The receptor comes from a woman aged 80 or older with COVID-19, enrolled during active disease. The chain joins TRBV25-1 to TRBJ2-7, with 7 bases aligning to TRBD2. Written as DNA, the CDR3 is TGTGCCAGCAGTGACCGGGGGGTCTGGGTGGAGCAGTACTTC. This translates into CASSDRGVWVEQYF.